The 29 T cell receptor beta chains presented below share a single source sample, sequenced in a study of CD4 T cells in relation to SARS-CoV-2 and coronaviruses. The unexposed donors gave CD4+ T cells in about 2011-2018, prior to COVID-19. Isolation of CD4+ T cells took place after nine to ten days in culture. No cognate antigen is known for these TCRs. The repertoire was sequenced with immunoSEQ multiplex PCR; TCRdb's copy has only in-frame clones and lacks some. The table lists under 25,000 clones, around four fifths of them singletons. Specimen: CD4+ T cells from PBMCs, cultured in vitro. The source is a human donor in good health.

The chain uses TRBV6-6 and TRBJ2-2; 9 nucleotides match TRBD1. V dropped 6 bases and J dropped 5; count of bases not matched to a gene: 7. Germline V gene sequence: CDR1 MNHNY, CDR2 SVGAGI (reference sequence). The CDR3 extends over 15 amino acids. The CDR3 here is CASSQDRGDTGELFF. Here the CDR3 DNA reads TGTGCCAGCAGCCAAGACAGGGGGGATACCGGGGAGCTGTTTTTT.

V and J are TRBV7-2 and TRBJ1-1; D uncertain. From germline, CDR1 is SGHTA and CDR2 FQGNSA. CDR3 size: 14 residues. The germline V and J ends were trimmed by 5 bases and 4 bases, with 14 bases remaining between them. The CDR3 coding sequence is TGTGCCAGCAGCCCCGGTAGCCGAAGCACTGAAGCTTTCTTT. It specifies CASSPGSRSTEAFF.

The CDR3 reads CASSPQFLGEMNTEAFF. CDR3 nucleotides: TGTGCCAGCTCACCCCAATTCTTGGGGGAGATGAACACTGAAGCTTTCTTT. This chain connects TRBV18 to TRBJ1-1, with D possibly being TRBD1 (5 bases). CDR3 length: 17 amino acids. In germline, CDR1 is KGHSH, CDR2 LQKENI. The germline V and J ends were trimmed by 3 bases and 0 bases, with 17 bases remaining between them.

The chain joins TRBV7-2 to TRBJ2-5; 8 bases are shared with TRBD1. V lost 7 bases, J lost 5 bases, and 12 bases stayed unmatched. The CDR3 is 15 amino acids. Germline CDR1 is SGHTA and CDR2 is FQGNSA. CDR3 sequence (DNA): TGTGCCAGCAACGACAGGGGTCGGTCAGAGGAGACCCAGTACTTC. Its protein product is CASNDRGRSEETQYF.

The chain combines TRBV20-1 with TRBJ2-7, with D perhaps TRBD1 (6 bases). Germline V CDR1 and CDR2: DFQATT, SNEGSKA (reference sequence). Trimming took 3 bases from V and 7 from J, leaving 25 bases between them. The CDR3 spans 16 residues. Here the CDR3 reads CSASPLAGAASWEQYF. CDR3 nucleotides: TGCAGTGCTAGTCCCCTCGCAGGGGCAGCCTCGTGGGAGCAGTACTTC.

This clone was observed a handful of times. This chain links TRBV11-3 with TRBJ1-5; a weak D match, TRBD1 (6 bases). The germline V gene encodes CDR1 SGHNT and CDR2 YENEEA. This CDR3 has 18 amino acids. The V and J ends lost 5 bases and 5 bases respectively, with 25 bases between them. The CDR3 bases are TGTGCCAGCAGCCAGAGTGCTGATCTGGAGGACAGATATCAGCCCCAGCATTTT. Protein: CASSQSADLEDRYQPQHF.

J is TRBJ2-6 and V is TRBV18; D might be TRBD1 or TRBD2, each matching 5 bases. The germline CDR1 and CDR2 sequences are KGHSH and LQKENI. Trimming took off 0 bases at V and 0 bases at J, with 9 bases between the two ends. The CDR3 runs 17 residues. The CDR3 region has the DNA TGTGCCAGCTCACCACCGGGACGGGACTCTGGGGCCAACGTCCTGACTTTC. It translates to CASSPPGRDSGANVLTF.

The CDR3 is CASSQASTGGMNTEAFF. Here the CDR3 DNA reads TGTGCCAGCAGCCAAGCATCAACCGGGGGTATGAACACTGAAGCTTTCTTT. V is TRBV3-1 (or the pseudogene TRBV3-2) and J is TRBJ1-1; possibly TRBD1 for D (5 bases). This CDR3 has 17 amino acids. CDR1 LGHDT and CDR2 YNNKEL come from the germline V gene (reference sequence). V lost 1 base and J 0 bases, leaving 15 bases between the germline ends.

This clone has more than one count but fewer than ten. CDR3 DNA sequence: TGTGCCAGCAGCTTAGCGGGAGGTCCCTCCTACGAGCAGTACTTC. Protein: CASSLAGGPSYEQYF. The V gene is TRBV7-3, the J gene TRBJ2-7; 8 nucleotides match TRBD2. Germline-derived CDR1 and CDR2 are SGHTA and FQGTGA. The CDR3 is 15 amino acids. After removal of 2 bases from V and 0 bases from J, the junction contained 3 bases not matched to a gene.

J is TRBJ2-2 and V is TRBV12-3 or TRBV12-4; D remains unclear. The CDR3 is 11 residues long. Trimming took 5 bases from V and 6 from J, leaving 4 bases between them. CDR3 coding DNA: TGTGCCAGCAGTATCCCCGGGGAGCTGTTTTTT. It specifies CASSIPGELFF.

V usage is TRBV27 and J usage is TRBJ1-2, with 11 bases lining up with TRBD1. This CDR3 spans 16 amino acids. Germline V CDR1 and CDR2: MNHEY, SMNVEV (reference sequence). V was pared by 5 bases and J by 4 bases, with 9 bases of the junction left unmatched. The CDR3 nucleotides are TGTGCCAGCAGTCCACTCCCGGACAGGGGGCTCTATGGCTACACCTTC. Its translation: CASSPLPDRGLYGYTF.

The CDR3 region has the DNA TGTGCCAGCAGCGTGGGTCTGGAGGAGACGGAGCAGTACTTC. Residues: CASSVGLEETEQYF. This chain joins TRBV9 and TRBJ2-7, with TRBD2 as a possible D gene (5 bases). In germline, CDR1 is SGDLS, CDR2 YYNGEE. The length of the CDR3 is 14 residues. The V end lost 2 bases, the J end lost 7 bases, and 16 bases lay between the germline ends.

This clone is termed large. CDR3: CAAGPGQGARGTEAFF. In nucleotides, the CDR3 is TGTGCCGCCGGCCCGGGACAGGGGGCGAGAGGGACTGAAGCTTTCTTT. The gene calls are TRBV10-3 and TRBJ1-1; the match to TRBD1 covers 12 bases. CDR3 size: 16 residues. Germline trimming cut 11 bases from V and 5 bases from J; bases unmatched to any gene: 15. In germline, CDR1 is ENHRY, CDR2 SYGVKD.

This sequence joins TRBV18 and TRBJ1-1, with TRBD1 matching over 11 bases. The germline V gene encodes CDR1 KGHSH and CDR2 LQKENI. The CDR3 extends over 17 amino acids. The V and J ends lost 0 bases and 1 base, in that order; junction bases with no gene match: 4. The CDR3 nucleotides read TGTGCCAGCTCACCACCCGGGACAGGGGGACAGAACACTGAAGCTTTCTTT. This sequence encodes CASSPPGTGGQNTEAFF. The variable domain in full, completed from reference TRBV18 and TRBJ1-1, reads NAGVMQNPRHLVRRRGQEARLRCSPMKGHSHVYWYRQLPEEGLKFMVYLQKENIIDESGMPKERFSAEFPKEGPSILRIQQVVRGDSAAYFCASSPPGTGGQNTEAFFGQGTRLTVV.

The chain has TRBV27 and TRBJ2-2; unclear D gene. The germline V and J ends were trimmed by 10 bases and 6 bases, with 12 bases remaining between them. Germline CDR1 is MNHEY and CDR2 is SMNVEV (reference sequence). CDR3 length: 12 amino acids. The CDR3 region has the DNA TGTGCCATCTCCGGGCGGTCCGGGGAGCTGTTTTTT. Protein: CAISGRSGELFF.

V and J are TRBV15 and TRBJ1-2; 7 bases agree with TRBD1. CDR3 length equals 13 residues. Germline CDR1 is LNHNV and CDR2 is YYDKDF (reference sequence). With 0 bases clipped from V and 7 bases from J, the junction kept 2 bases outside the gene matches. The CDR3 reads CATSRERDSGYTF. Written as DNA, the CDR3 is TGTGCCACCAGCAGAGAGCGGGACAGTGGCTACACCTTC.

The gene calls are TRBV18 and TRBJ2-5; 10 bases are shared with TRBD1. Germline V gene sequence: CDR1 KGHSH, CDR2 LQKENI. The CDR3 runs 16 residues. J lost 3 bases, V lost 4 bases, and 8 bases had no gene match. The CDR3 here is CASSQSAGQGEETQYF. The CDR3 nucleotides are TGTGCCAGCTCACAGAGCGCAGGACAGGGGGAAGAGACCCAGTACTTC.

The J gene is TRBJ2-2, the V gene TRBV7-3; 8 nucleotides match TRBD1. This CDR3 spans 13 amino acids. Germline V CDR1 and CDR2: SGHTA, FQGTGA. The J segment lost 6 bases and the V segment lost 5 bases, leaving 2 bases of the junction unmatched. This chain's CDR3 is CASSRTGPGELFF. The CDR3 coding sequence is TGTGCCAGCAGCCGGACAGGGCCCGGGGAGCTGTTTTTT.

The CDR3 DNA is TGTGCCAGCAGCTTAGACGGACAGGGTGTCTATAATTCACCCCTCCACTTT. This sequence encodes CASSLDGQGVYNSPLHF. V usage is TRBV11-2 and J usage is TRBJ1-6; 8 bases map to TRBD1. Germline CDR1 and CDR2: SGHAT and FQNNGV. The CDR3 spans 17 residues. With 0 bases clipped from V and 3 bases from J, the junction kept 4 bases outside the gene matches.

This chain links TRBV14 with TRBJ2-3; D is unclear. V gave up 5 bases and J gave up 0 bases, with 6 bases separating them. CDR1 and CDR2 from the germline V gene are SGHDN and FVKESK. This CDR3 contains 13 residues. CDR3 coding DNA: TGTGCCAGCAGCTGGGCTAGCACAGATACGCAGTATTTT. Protein: CASSWASTDTQYF.

The V gene is TRBV7-3, the J gene TRBJ2-1; the D is unclear. The CDR3 length is 12 residues. Trimming shortened V by 2 bases and J by 6 bases, and 5 bases separated the two germline ends. Germline-derived CDR1 and CDR2 are SGHTA and FQGTGA. The CDR3 is CASSLQPNEQFF. The CDR3 DNA reads TGTGCCAGCAGCTTACAACCCAATGAGCAGTTCTTC.

The chain employs TRBV7-3 and TRBJ1-1; 7 nucleotides agree with TRBD1. J lost 5 bases, V lost 0 bases, and 3 bases had no gene match. The germline CDR1 and CDR2 sequences are SGHTA and FQGTGA. The CDR3 has 14 residues. DNA of the CDR3: TGTGCCAGCAGCTTAACAGGGGGCGGTACTGAAGCTTTCTTT. Its protein is CASSLTGGGTEAFF.

The V and J genes are TRBV28 and TRBJ1-5; D not resolved. The V gene's germline CDR1 is MDHEN and CDR2 SYDVKM. The CDR3 loop spans 16 amino acids. Trimming cost V 2 bases and J 0 bases, with 11 bases left between them. The CDR3 coding sequence is TGTGCCAGCAGTTTAGGACTGGTTTATAGCAATCAGCCCCAGCATTTT. It codes for CASSLGLVYSNQPQHF.

The chain combines TRBV3-1 (or the pseudogene TRBV3-2) with TRBJ2-2; 7 bases match TRBD2. This CDR3 region has 17 residues. Germline CDR1 and CDR2: LGHDT and YNNKEL (reference sequence). The V segment lost 2 bases and the J segment 5 bases; nucleotides outside the gene matches: 11. The CDR3: CASSQKRDSRLTGELFF. CDR3 bases: TGTGCCAGCAGCCAAAAGCGGGACTCGAGATTGACCGGGGAGCTGTTTTTT.

As DNA, the CDR3 is TGTGCCAGCAGCGTATCGTTAGTGCGGGGAGGGGGCACCGGGGAGCTGTTTTTT. Residues: CASSVSLVRGGGTGELFF. This rearrangement joins TRBV9 to TRBJ2-2; a possible D gene is TRBD2 (7 bases). The CDR3 extends over 18 amino acids. Germline CDR1 and CDR2: SGDLS and YYNGEE. Trimming shortened V by 1 base and J by 4 bases, and 20 bases separated the two germline ends.

The table lists this clone with a count of one. The rearrangement uses TRBV24-1 and TRBJ2-3; D remains unclear. V gave up 7 bases and J gave up 4 bases, with 8 bases separating them. The germline V gene encodes CDR1 KGHDR and CDR2 SFDVKD. The CDR3 is 12 residues long. The CDR3 spells CATSSESDTQYF. Written as DNA, the CDR3 is TGTGCCACCAGCTCCGAATCAGATACGCAGTATTTT.

Comments on this clone: Other DNA sequences in the sample encode the same CDR3. The rearrangement links TRBV12-3 or TRBV12-4 to TRBJ1-2, with D unclear. V lost 1 base and J 1 base, leaving 4 bases between the germline ends. The CDR3 has 13 residues. CDR3 in amino acids: CASSLGGNYGYTF. The CDR3 coding sequence is TGTGCCAGCAGTTTAGGGGGTAACTATGGCTACACCTTC.

V gene TRBV5-8 combines with J gene TRBJ2-7; perhaps TRBD2 as D (7 bases). The ends were cut back, 1 base at V and 4 bases at J, with 12 bases in the middle. CDR3 length: 14 residues. Germline V gene data show CDR1 as SGHTS and CDR2 as YDEGEE. The CDR3 DNA follows: TGTGCCAGCAGCTTGTTGGGGGGGCGGTACGAGCAGTACTTC. This translates into CASSLLGGRYEQYF.

V is TRBV30 and J is TRBJ1-1; tentatively, D is TRBD1 (5 bases). The CDR3 contains 12 residues. Trimming took off 0 bases at V and 7 bases at J, with 9 bases between the two ends. The V gene's germline CDR1 is GTSNPN and CDR2 SVGIG (reference sequence). The CDR3 reads CAWSVLGVEAFF. The DNA of the CDR3 is TGTGCCTGGAGTGTCCTGGGGGTTGAAGCTTTCTTT.